These 26 T cell receptor beta chains were sequenced from one sample in a study of blood T cell repertoires in COVID-19. Some clones are missing from TCRdb's copy, which holds only in-frame ones; the method was immunoSEQ multiplex PCR. This sample has some 240,000 clones, with approximately 80% found just once. The sample was peripheral blood. The receptors stem from a woman older than 75 with COVID-19, enrolled during active disease.

The V and J genes are TRBV30 and TRBJ2-7, with 8 nucleotides matching TRBD2. The CDR3 sequence is 14 residues long. From germline, CDR1 is GTSNPN and CDR2 SVGIG (reference sequence). V lost 7 bases to trimming and J lost 5 bases; unmatched junction nucleotides: 13. In DNA form, the CDR3 reads TGTGCCTTATCCGGGACTAGTCTTTCCAACGAGCAGTACTTC. Translated: CALSGTSLSNEQYF.

The V gene is TRBV7-2, the J gene TRBJ1-1; TRBD1 might be the D (5 bases). Trimming took 4 bases from V and 5 from J, leaving 14 bases between them. Germline loops: CDR1 SGHTA, CDR2 FQGNSA. The CDR3 sequence is 14 residues long. Here the CDR3 reads CASSSRQSGTEAFF. The DNA of the CDR3 is TGTGCCAGCAGCTCCCGACAGAGCGGGACTGAAGCTTTCTTT.

The gene calls are TRBV5-5 and TRBJ1-5; 7 nucleotides line up with TRBD1. The CDR3 totals 15 residues. CDR1 SGHKS and CDR2 YYEKEE come from the germline V gene (reference sequence). After removal of 4 bases from V and 3 bases from J, the junction contained 7 bases not matched to a gene. The chain's CDR3 is CASSLGQIINQPQHF. CDR3 nucleotide sequence: TGTGCCAGCAGCCTGGGACAGATCATCAATCAGCCCCAGCATTTT.

V usage is TRBV10-1 and J usage is TRBJ2-5; possible D gene TRBD2, 6 bases. This CDR3 has 15 amino acids. Trimming cost V 2 bases and J 2 bases, with 12 bases left between them. Germline lookup yields CDR1 WNHNN and CDR2 SYGVQD (reference sequence). CDR3 protein: CASSEGSAGQETQYF. DNA of the CDR3: TGCGCCAGCAGTGAGGGGTCGGCGGGGCAAGAGACCCAGTACTTC.

This chain joins TRBV10-3 and TRBJ2-5; the match to TRBD2 covers 11 bases. With V trimmed by 4 bases and J by 2 bases, 6 bases remained unmatched. CDR1 is ENHRY and CDR2 is SYGVKD in the germline V gene. CDR3 length: 16 amino acids. This chain's CDR3 is CAISGGSGGDQETQYF. CDR3 bases: TGTGCCATCAGTGGCGGTAGCGGGGGGGATCAAGAGACCCAGTACTTC.

The chain recombines TRBV27 with TRBJ2-1; 9 bases align to TRBD2. Germline values: CDR1 MNHEY, CDR2 SMNVEV (reference sequence). Trimming at V came to 7 bases and at J to 5 bases, leaving 3 bases not matched to a gene. The CDR3 loop spans 13 amino acids. DNA of the CDR3: TGTGCCAGCACCCCTAGCGGGAACAATGAGCAGTTCTTC. Translated: CASTPSGNNEQFF.

In its sample, this clone was seen a few times. The CDR3 DNA reads as TGTGCCAGCAGCCCACTAGCGGGTATTAACAATGAGCAGTTCTTC. Translation gives CASSPLAGINNEQFF. The J gene is TRBJ2-1, the V gene TRBV7-3; TRBD2 agrees at 9 bases. Germline loops: CDR1 SGHTA, CDR2 FQGTGA. V lost 5 bases, J lost 5 bases, and 7 bases stayed unmatched. The CDR3 runs to 15 residues. Supplemented by reference TRBV7-3 and TRBJ2-1, the full variable domain reads GAGVSQTPSNKVTEKGKYVELRCDPISGHTALYWYRQSLGQGPEFLIYFQGTGAADDSGLPNDRFFAVRPEGSVSTLKIQRTERGDSAVYLCASSPLAGINNEQFFGPGTRLTVL.

The chain employs TRBV28 and TRBJ2-4; weak D call: TRBD2 (5 bases). The V gene lost 3 bases and the J gene lost 11 bases, with 14 bases spanning the gap. The CDR3 runs 13 residues. Germline V lookup: CDR1 MDHEN, CDR2 SYDVKM. The CDR3: CASSFQVGSFQYF. The CDR3 DNA follows: TGTGCCAGCAGTTTCCAAGTGGGGAGTTTTCAGTACTTC. The variable domain in full, completed from reference TRBV28 and TRBJ2-4, reads DVKVTQSSRYLVKRTGEKVFLECVQDMDHENMFWYRQDPGLGLRLIYFSYDVKMKEKGDIPEGYSVSREKKERFSLILESASTNQTSMYLCASSFQVGSFQYFGAGTRLSVL.

The V gene is TRBV7-9, the J gene TRBJ1-6; the match to TRBD1 covers 7 bases. Germline CDR1 SEHNR, CDR2 FQNEAQ (reference sequence). V lost 7 bases to trimming and J lost 6 bases; unmatched junction nucleotides: 6. The CDR3 is made up of 14 amino acids. This CDR3 is CASTRQGGNSPLHF. CDR3 in DNA: TGTGCCAGCACGAGACAGGGAGGTAATTCACCCCTCCACTTT.

CDR3 DNA: TGTGCCAGCAGTTCCTACAGGGATGGCTACACCTTC. Translated, it gives CASSSYRDGYTF. The rearrangement joins TRBV6-6 to TRBJ1-2; perhaps TRBD1 as D (6 bases). CDR1 and CDR2 (germline): MNHNY, SVGAGI (reference sequence). Trimming left V 4 bases short and J 6 bases short, with 9 bases between. The CDR3 sequence is 12 residues long.

The chain employs TRBV7-2 and TRBJ1-2; no definite D call. From germline, CDR1 is SGHTA and CDR2 FQGNSA. This CDR3 comprises 14 residues. With 0 bases removed from V and 7 bases from J, the gap between germline ends came to 12 bases. The CDR3 DNA follows: TGTGCCAGCAGCTTAGCGCGGCAGTCTGGTGGCTACACCTTC. Its translation: CASSLARQSGGYTF.

The J gene is TRBJ2-7, the V gene TRBV5-4; 7 bases align to TRBD1. Germline CDR1 SGHNT, CDR2 YYREEE (reference sequence). The CDR3 totals 13 residues. The V gene end was trimmed by 3 bases and the J gene end by 3 bases; junction bases not matched to a gene: 3. CDR3 amino acids: CASSSGQIYEQYF. For the CDR3, the DNA is TGTGCCAGCAGCTCGGGACAGATCTACGAGCAGTACTTC.

The chain employs TRBV5-1 and TRBJ2-3, with 9 bases aligning to TRBD1. J gave up 6 bases and V 0 bases, and 5 bases lay outside the gene matches. The germline gives CDR1 SGHRS, CDR2 YFSETQ. The CDR3 has 15 residues. The CDR3 spells CASSLEGTGPDTQYF. In DNA form, the CDR3 reads TGCGCCAGCAGCTTGGAAGGGACAGGGCCTGATACGCAGTATTTT.

This clone was recorded a few times. The chain joins TRBV3-1 (or the pseudogene TRBV3-2) to TRBJ1-5; the D gene is possibly TRBD1 (5 bases). CDR1 is LGHDT and CDR2 is YNNKEL in the germline V gene (reference sequence). The CDR3 totals 14 residues. The V end lost 6 bases, the J end lost 3 bases, and 12 bases lay between the germline ends. CDR3 region: CASRATGFNQPQHF. The CDR3 region has the DNA TGTGCCAGCAGGGCCACAGGCTTCAATCAGCCCCAGCATTTT.

This chain connects TRBV7-6 to TRBJ1-4, with a tentative D call TRBD1 (6 bases). In germline, CDR1 is SGHVS, CDR2 FNYEAQ. V lost 2 bases to trimming and J lost 8 bases, with 18 bases between them. The CDR3 covers 16 residues. CDR3 amino acids: CASSLQATGLGEKLFF. In DNA form, the CDR3 reads TGTGCCAGCAGCTTACAAGCAACAGGGTTGGGGGAAAAACTGTTTTTT.

The chain couples TRBV18 to TRBJ2-6; possibly TRBD2 for D (6 bases). The germline CDR1 and CDR2 sequences are KGHSH and LQKENI. Trimming left V 3 bases short and J 0 bases short, with 15 bases between. The CDR3 has 18 amino acids. CDR3 region: CASSPATRTFSGANVLTF. Here the CDR3 DNA reads TGTGCCAGCTCACCGGCGACTAGAACCTTCTCTGGGGCCAACGTCCTGACTTTC.

This sequence joins TRBV7-2 and TRBJ1-5; no clear D. Germline-derived CDR1 and CDR2 are SGHTA and FQGNSA. The CDR3 totals 12 residues. V lost 4 bases and J 7 bases, leaving 8 bases between the germline ends. CDR3 region: CASSSGVQPQHF. The CDR3 DNA follows: TGTGCCAGCAGCTCCGGGGTACAGCCCCAGCATTTT.

This sequence joins TRBV7-2 and TRBJ1-2; 7 bases are shared with TRBD1. The V gene's germline CDR1 is SGHTA and CDR2 FQGNSA. V trimming: 2 bases; J trimming: 2 bases; junction bases outside the gene matches: 5. The CDR3 contains 15 residues. The DNA for the CDR3 is TGTGCCAGCAGCTTATCTTCAGGGGGAAACTATGGCTACACCTTC. It specifies CASSLSSGGNYGYTF.

The chain uses TRBV5-6 and TRBJ2-7; D uncertain. V was clipped by 5 bases and J by 2 bases, with 14 bases between them. The CDR3 spans 14 residues. Looked up from germline, CDR1 is SGHDT and CDR2 is YYEEEE. The chain's CDR3 is CASRGHDSTYEQYF. The CDR3 DNA sequence: TGTGCCAGCAGGGGTCACGACTCCACCTACGAGCAGTACTTC. Based on the CDR3 plus reference TRBV5-6 and TRBJ2-7, the full variable domain is DAGVTQSPTHLIKTRGQQVTLRCSPKSGHDTVSWYQQALGQGPQFIFQYYEEEERQRGNFPDRFSGHQFPNYSSELNVNALLLGDSALYLCASRGHDSTYEQYFGPGTRLTVT.

CDR3 coding DNA: TGTGCCGCGGGATGGAGGGACCGGGGCTACACCTTC. It codes for CAAGWRDRGYTF. This chain joins TRBV28 and TRBJ1-2, with D possibly TRBD1 on 5 matching bases. V shed 11 bases and J shed 8 bases, with 18 bases lying between them. Looked up from germline, CDR1 is MDHEN and CDR2 is SYDVKM. The CDR3 spans 12 residues.

The chain has TRBV10-3 and TRBJ2-4; TRBD2 agrees at 7 bases. CDR1 is ENHRY and CDR2 is SYGVKD in the germline V gene. The CDR3 consists of 16 residues. The trim removed 3 bases at V and 1 base at J, leaving 6 bases unmatched. The chain's CDR3 is CAISDPTSSAKNIQYF. CDR3 nucleotides: TGTGCCATCAGTGACCCGACTAGCTCCGCCAAAAACATTCAGTACTTC.

The rearrangement uses TRBV27 and TRBJ1-5; no firm D call. CDR1 is MNHEY, CDR2 SMNVEV, per germline (reference sequence). V was shortened by 3 bases and J by 6 bases, with 9 bases between the two germline ends. The CDR3 has 13 residues. CDR3 in DNA: TGTGCCAGCAGTTTGACGGGTCCTCAGCCCCAGCATTTT. Its protein is CASSLTGPQPQHF.

V and J are TRBV29-1 and TRBJ2-2; D call uncertain. This CDR3 has 13 residues. Deletions cut 5 bases from V and 7 bases from J, with 14 bases between. In germline, CDR1 is SQVTM, CDR2 ANQGSEA. This CDR3 reads CSVKRLSVGELFF. The CDR3 region has the DNA TGCAGCGTTAAGAGGCTATCGGTCGGGGAGCTGTTTTTT.

V is TRBV18 and J is TRBJ1-1; 8 nucleotides align to TRBD1. The CDR3 consists of 13 residues. Looked up from germline, CDR1 is KGHSH and CDR2 is LQKENI. The junction had 4 bases not matched to a gene; V was cut back by 6 bases and J by 4 bases. The CDR3: CASSSDRGTEAFF. The CDR3 DNA follows: TGTGCCAGCTCTTCCGACAGGGGCACTGAAGCTTTCTTT.

The chain employs TRBV5-1 and TRBJ2-5, with D maybe TRBD2 (6 bases). The V and J ends lost 1 base and 3 bases respectively, with 10 bases between them. The CDR3 runs 14 residues. Looked up from germline, CDR1 is SGHRS and CDR2 is YFSETQ. CDR3 DNA sequence: TGCGCCAGCAGCTTGCCGGGAGTCGAAGAGACCCAGTACTTC. Translating it yields CASSLPGVEETQYF.

The CDR3 sequence: CASSLSGGPTF. The CDR3 nucleotides read TGTGCCAGCAGCTTAAGCGGGGGGCCCACCTTC. This chain links TRBV7-3 with TRBJ1-2; a possible D gene is TRBD1 (6 bases). CDR1 is SGHTA, CDR2 FQGTGA, per germline. The CDR3 is 11 amino acids. Trimming took 1 base from V and 13 from J, leaving 10 bases between them.